These 27 T cell receptor beta chains share one sample of origin, sequenced in a study of T cell changes during pregnancy in multiple sclerosis (dated by TCRdb to about 2019). The receptor library was made with the immunoSEQ multiplex PCR assay. TCRdb took this table from immuneACCESS and kept in-frame rearrangements with V and J called. Such tables lack part of the clones; where checked against another copy, unresolved V genes explain under half of the gap, and the rest is unexplained. Across this sample there are approximately 100,000 clones, with 90% to 95% seen only once. Approximately 0.97% of the sample goes to the ten largest clones. This sample comprised peripheral blood, obtained before pregnancy. All receptors derive from a female donor with multiple sclerosis, enrolled in a pregnancy study.

The rearrangement uses TRBV30 and TRBJ1-2; no firm D call. Germline CDR1 is GTSNPN and CDR2 is SVGIG (reference sequence). This CDR3 spans 13 amino acids. Trimming stripped 3 bases from V and 10 bases from J, with 18 bases between. CDR3 DNA sequence: TGTGCCTGGAGGGTTCGTTCGAGGGATATCTACACCTTC. This encodes CAWRVRSRDIYTF.

This clone was counted once. The same CDR3 is also encoded by other DNA sequences in this sample. V usage is TRBV5-4 and J usage is TRBJ2-7; D might be TRBD1 (6 bases). The CDR3 spans 12 residues. V was cut by 4 bases and J by 2 bases, with 7 bases left in between. CDR1 and CDR2 from the germline V gene are SGHNT and YYREEE (reference sequence). The CDR3 DNA reads as TGTGCCAGCAGCAGGGACACCTACGAGCAGTACTTC. Its translation: CASSRDTYEQYF.

This clone showed up just once. The V call is TRBV12-5, the J call TRBJ2-1; 10 bases are a match to TRBD1. The CDR3 has 15 residues. V lost 4 bases, J lost 6 bases, and 6 bases stayed unmatched. In germline, CDR1 is LGHNT, CDR2 FRNRAP. In DNA form, the CDR3 reads TGTGCTAGTGGTTCGGGGACAGGGGTAGCCAATGAGCAGTTCTTC. Protein sequence: CASGSGTGVANEQFF.

The gene calls are TRBV7-6 and TRBJ2-3, with 9 nucleotides matching TRBD2. V shed 7 bases, J shed 4 bases, and the junction held 9 bases outside the gene matches. Germline lookup yields CDR1 SGHVS and CDR2 FNYEAQ. CDR3 length: 15 amino acids. The CDR3 nucleotides are TGTGCCAGCAAGGATAGCGGGAGTTTCGCAGATACGCAGTATTTT. Translation gives CASKDSGSFADTQYF.

The V call is TRBV28, the J call TRBJ2-1, with TRBD2 matching over 8 bases. This CDR3 is built from 16 residues. Germline V gives CDR1 MDHEN, CDR2 SYDVKM. V dropped 5 bases and J dropped 0; count of bases not matched to a gene: 6. The CDR3 sequence is CASSPEAGDSYNEQFF. The DNA of the CDR3 is TGTGCCAGCAGTCCTGAAGCGGGAGACTCCTACAATGAGCAGTTCTTC.

The V gene is TRBV28, the J gene TRBJ2-3; D unclear. The CDR3 consists of 15 residues. V lost 6 bases to trimming and J lost 5 bases, with 18 bases between them. CDR1 and CDR2 from the germline V gene are MDHEN and SYDVKM. The CDR3 coding sequence is TGTGCCAGCAGCCTCTCGACCCCCTCGGGAGATACGCAGTATTTT. Amino acids: CASSLSTPSGDTQYF.

The chain is built from TRBV7-9 and TRBJ1-2; 9 nucleotides agree with TRBD1. The CDR3 totals 14 residues. Germline CDR1 reads SEHNR; CDR2 reads FQNEAQ (reference sequence). The J segment lost 8 bases and the V segment lost 9 bases, leaving 13 bases of the junction unmatched. This chain's CDR3 is CASDRDRAFRGYTF. In DNA, the CDR3 is TGTGCCAGTGACCGGGACAGGGCTTTCAGAGGCTACACCTTC.

The chain links TRBV6-5 to TRBJ1-2; 7 bases match TRBD1. Germline V gene sequence: CDR1 MNHEY, CDR2 SVGAGI. The CDR3 sequence is 12 residues long. V lost 6 bases to trimming and J lost 6 bases; unmatched junction nucleotides: 4. The CDR3 is CASRTGPHGYTF. CDR3 nucleotide sequence: TGTGCCAGCAGGACAGGGCCCCATGGCTACACCTTC.

This sequence joins TRBV7-9 and TRBJ1-1, with 7 bases aligning to TRBD1. J gave up 5 bases and V 3 bases, and 6 bases lay outside the gene matches. The CDR3 is made up of 14 amino acids. Germline CDR1 SEHNR, CDR2 FQNEAQ (reference sequence). Here the CDR3 reads CASSFPGRGTEAFF. CDR3 DNA: TGTGCCAGCAGCTTCCCGGGCAGGGGGACTGAAGCTTTCTTT.

The rearrangement uses TRBV30 and TRBJ2-1; 8 nucleotides align to TRBD2. V trimming: 2 bases; J trimming: 0 bases; junction bases outside the gene matches: 3. This CDR3 is 15 amino acids long. The germline gives CDR1 GTSNPN, CDR2 SVGIG (reference sequence). The CDR3 loop reads CAWSRLAGSYNEQFF. The CDR3 DNA follows: TGTGCCTGGAGTAGGCTAGCGGGCTCCTACAATGAGCAGTTCTTC.

This chain connects TRBV5-4 to TRBJ2-7, with 8 nucleotides matching TRBD1. The V gene end was trimmed by 3 bases and the J gene end by 7 bases; junction bases not matched to a gene: 12. The CDR3 runs to 15 residues. Germline V gene sequence: CDR1 SGHNT, CDR2 YYREEE (reference sequence). CDR3: CASSSPGTGRGEQYF. CDR3 in DNA: TGTGCCAGCAGCTCTCCCGGGACAGGCCGGGGAGAGCAGTACTTC.

The chain employs TRBV27 and TRBJ2-3, with no clear D. The CDR3 spans 13 residues. The germline gives CDR1 MNHEY, CDR2 SMNVEV (reference sequence). Between the trimmed V and J ends, which lost 6 bases and 4 bases, there was a span of 11 bases. DNA of the CDR3: TGTGCCAGCAGACCCGACTCGTCAGATACGCAGTATTTT. Its translation: CASRPDSSDTQYF.

The genes are TRBV11-1 and TRBJ1-1; D is unclear. Germline V gene lookup returns CDR1 SGHAT and CDR2 FQDESV (reference sequence). Trimming cost V 2 bases and J 5 bases, with 9 bases left between them. This CDR3 is built from 13 residues. The CDR3 sequence is CASSLSGQTEAFF. The DNA for the CDR3 is TGTGCCAGCAGCTTAAGCGGTCAAACTGAAGCTTTCTTT. Filled out from reference TRBV11-1 and TRBJ1-1, the complete variable domain reads EAEVAQSPRYKITEKSQAVAFWCDPISGHATLYWYRQILGQGPELLVQFQDESVVDDSQLPKDRFSAERLKGVDSTLKIQPAELGDSAMYLCASSLSGQTEAFFGQGTRLTVV.

CDR3 loop: CASSMTLPLDIVSNQPQHF. CDR3 nucleotides: TGTGCCAGTAGTATGACGTTGCCCCTTGACATCGTGAGCAATCAGCCCCAGCATTTT. The chain is built from TRBV19 and TRBJ1-5; D not resolved. Trimming stripped 3 bases from V and 1 base from J, with 22 bases between. The CDR3 sequence is 19 residues long. Germline values: CDR1 LNHDA, CDR2 SQIVND (reference sequence).

The chain is built from TRBV7-2 and TRBJ2-7; D not resolved. Germline V lookup: CDR1 SGHTA, CDR2 FQGNSA. The V end lost 6 bases, the J end lost 6 bases, and 15 bases lay between the germline ends. This CDR3 has 13 residues. CDR3 in amino acids: CASSFPPGPEQYF. The CDR3 nucleotides are TGTGCCAGCAGTTTCCCCCCTGGGCCCGAGCAGTACTTC.

J is TRBJ2-7 and V is TRBV7-7; 8 positions agree with TRBD1. The V segment lost 0 bases and the J segment 6 bases; nucleotides outside the gene matches: 4. Germline CDR1 is SSHAT and CDR2 is FNYEAQ (reference sequence). The CDR3 contains 14 residues. The CDR3, as DNA: TGTGCCAGCAGCTTAGCCGGACAGGGTGCCGAGCAGTACTTC. Encoded protein: CASSLAGQGAEQYF. The entire variable domain, with the rest obtained from reference TRBV7-7 and TRBJ2-7, is as follows: GAGVSQSPRYKVTKRGQDVTLRCDPISSHATLYWYQQALGQGPEFLTYFNYEAQPDKSGLPSDRFSAERPEGSISTLTIQRTEQRDSAMYRCASSLAGQGAEQYFGPGTRLTVT.

J is TRBJ2-5 and V is TRBV11-2; 14 bases match TRBD2. Germline loops: CDR1 SGHAT, CDR2 FQNNGV. The CDR3 loop spans 19 amino acids. V shed 5 bases, J shed 5 bases, and the junction held 16 bases outside the gene matches. Written as DNA, the CDR3 is TGTGCCAGCAGCCGACTATGGGGGGGACTAGCGGGAGTTGGGGAGACCCAGTACTTC. Its protein product is CASSRLWGGLAGVGETQYF.

V and J are TRBV6-6 and TRBJ1-1; TRBD1 matches at 8 bases. Germline CDR1 is MNHNY and CDR2 is SVGAGI (reference sequence). CDR3 size: 13 residues. V was clipped by 9 bases and J by 1 base; unmatched bases: 4. This CDR3 is CASMTGANTEAFF. DNA for the CDR3: TGTGCCAGTATGACAGGGGCGAACACTGAAGCTTTCTTT.

The CDR3: CASSAGTSLYEQYF. As DNA, the CDR3 is TGTGCCAGCAGCGCCGGGACTAGCCTATACGAGCAGTACTTC. The chain employs TRBV7-6 and TRBJ2-7; 9 nucleotides line up with TRBD2. J gave up 4 bases and V 5 bases, and 6 bases lay outside the gene matches. CDR1 and CDR2 (germline): SGHVS, FNYEAQ. This CDR3 is built from 14 residues.

This chain joins TRBV19 and TRBJ1-5; no clear D. Trimming shortened V by 3 bases and J by 0 bases, and 15 bases separated the two germline ends. The CDR3 spans 17 residues. Germline V gene data show CDR1 as LNHDA and CDR2 as SQIVND (reference sequence). DNA for the CDR3: TGTGCCAGTAGTATTGGTTCGGGGTTACTTAGCAATCAGCCCCAGCATTTT. It yields the protein CASSIGSGLLSNQPQHF.

As concerns this clone: Different DNA sequences within this sample yield the same CDR3. The chain uses TRBV7-9 and TRBJ2-7; tentatively, D is TRBD2 (6 bases). Trimming took 5 bases from V and 3 from J, leaving 11 bases between them. This CDR3 region has 13 residues. The germline gives CDR1 SEHNR, CDR2 FQNEAQ (reference sequence). CDR3 coding DNA: TGTGCCAGCAGCCTTGCGGGATTCTACGAGCAGTACTTC. Protein sequence: CASSLAGFYEQYF. The variable domain in full, with the rest retrieved from reference TRBV7-9 and TRBJ2-7, is DTGVSQNPRHKITKRGQNVTFRCDPISEHNRLYWYRQTLGQGPEFLTYFQNEAQLEKSRLLSDRFSAERPKGSFSTLEIQRTEQGDSAMYLCASSLAGFYEQYFGPGTRLTVT.

The rearrangement uses TRBV2 and TRBJ1-1; the match to TRBD1 covers 7 bases. This CDR3 comprises 15 residues. Looked up from germline, CDR1 is SNHLY and CDR2 is FYNNEI. Trimming took 3 bases from V and 1 from J; bases not matched to a gene: 5. In DNA form, the CDR3 reads TGTGCCAGCAGTGATGGAGGGGGCGGGAACACTGAAGCTTTCTTT. It specifies CASSDGGGGNTEAFF.

The chain carries TRBV27 and TRBJ2-1; D is undetermined. There are 13 residues in the CDR3. Germline values: CDR1 MNHEY, CDR2 SMNVEV (reference sequence). Trimming took 3 bases from V and 6 from J, leaving 9 bases between them. The CDR3 region has the DNA TGTGCCAGCAGTTTCCCACAGATCAATGAGCAGTTCTTC. Encoded protein: CASSFPQINEQFF.

This clone has only one observation. The chain combines TRBV9 with TRBJ1-4; D gene unclear. V lost 0 bases and J lost 5, with 14 bases in between. Per germline, CDR1 SGDLS and CDR2 YYNGEE. The CDR3 spans 16 residues. The CDR3 reads CASSVAPQRENEKLFF. The CDR3 DNA is TGTGCCAGCAGCGTAGCCCCACAGAGAGAAAATGAAAAACTGTTTTTT.

The chain links TRBV5-8 to TRBJ2-1; a weak D match, TRBD2 (5 bases). CDR3 length: 13 amino acids. The V gene lost 4 bases and the J gene lost 2 bases, with 7 bases spanning the gap. The germline V gene has CDR1 SGHTS and CDR2 YDEGEE. CDR3 DNA sequence: TGTGCCAGCAGCGCGCGGGCCTACAATGAGCAGTTCTTC. Translated: CASSARAYNEQFF.

Here the CDR3 DNA reads TGTGCCTGGACAGGAAGCTCTGGAAACACCATATATTTT. Translated: CAWTGSSGNTIYF. J is TRBJ1-3 and V is TRBV30; D unclear. The CDR3 is made up of 13 amino acids. The germline gives CDR1 GTSNPN, CDR2 SVGIG (reference sequence). Trimming shortened V by 4 bases and J by 0 bases, and 7 bases separated the two germline ends.

J is TRBJ2-1 and V is TRBV19; D might be TRBD1 (5 bases). Trimming pared 2 bases from V and 8 bases from J, leaving 13 bases between. CDR3 length: 14 residues. Germline V gene data show CDR1 as LNHDA and CDR2 as SQIVND (reference sequence). The CDR3 is CASSILGARDEQFF. The CDR3 region has the DNA TGTGCCAGTAGTATATTAGGGGCTAGGGATGAGCAGTTCTTC.